This T cell receptor (beta chain) was identified during a study of blood T cell repertoires in COVID-19. Profiling relied on immunoSEQ multiplex PCR, and the TCRdb table lists in-frame clones only, not all of them. The sample holds hundreds of thousands of clones, roughly 86% seen once. The sequencing input was peripheral blood. This clonotype was sampled from a man aged 60-69 years with acute or convalescent COVID-19.

The CDR3 loop is CATSGGPEGEQYF. CDR3 coding DNA: TGTGCCACGAGCGGGGGGCCCGAAGGGGAGCAGTACTTC. The chain is built from TRBV10-3 and TRBJ2-7, with 9 bases identical to TRBD2. The J segment lost 7 bases and the V segment lost 10 bases, leaving 11 bases of the junction unmatched. Germline V gene lookup returns CDR1 ENHRY and CDR2 SYGVKD. The CDR3 has 13 residues.